The 31 T cell receptor beta chains below come from one sample, sequenced in a study of response to subunit inactivated influenza vaccine. TCRdb re-analysed the RT-PCR reads in MiXCR, keeping a single row per CDR3 protein. The table records about 300,000 distinct CDR3 sequences, over 20% of them present only once. This specimen was PBMCs from blood, taken less than 22 months after vaccination. The receptors come from a man between 50 and 75 years old who received an inactivated influenza vaccine.

The J gene is TRBJ2-7, the V gene TRBV10-3; D perhaps matches TRBD2 (6 bases). This CDR3 has 11 amino acids. V dropped 8 bases and J dropped 3 bases, with 8 bases sitting between them. Per germline, CDR1 ENHRY and CDR2 SYGVKD. CDR3 sequence (DNA): TGTGCCATCCAGGGAGGCTACGAGCAGTACTTC. Translated, it gives CAIQGGYEQYF.

J is TRBJ2-1 and V is TRBV20-1, with 7 bases lining up with TRBD2. The CDR3 runs 16 residues. From germline, CDR1 is DFQATT and CDR2 SNEGSKA (reference sequence). The J segment lost 9 bases and the V segment lost 1 base, leaving 15 bases of the junction unmatched. The CDR3 is CSARALRQRGYVEQFF. CDR3 sequence (DNA): TGCAGTGCTAGAGCATTGAGGCAGCGGGGATACGTTGAGCAGTTCTTC.

This clonotype was observed a few times. The chain links TRBV6-1 to TRBJ1-2; 7 bases fit TRBD1. V lost 5 bases to trimming and J lost 2 bases; unmatched junction nucleotides: 14. The CDR3 spans 17 residues. CDR1 is MNHNS, CDR2 SASEGT, per germline. The CDR3, as DNA: TGTGCCAGCAGTCCCCGTGGCGGGACAGCAAGGAACTATGGCTACACCTTC. Translation: CASSPRGGTARNYGYTF.

The chain joins TRBV5-1 to TRBJ2-3; D is ambiguous. The CDR3 covers 16 residues. Germline assignment: CDR1 SGHRS and CDR2 YFSETQ. V shed 0 bases and J shed 0 bases, with 11 bases lying between them. CDR3 sequence reads: CASSLVVRLSTDTQYF. The DNA for the CDR3 is TGCGCCAGCAGCTTGGTTGTGAGATTAAGCACAGATACGCAGTATTTT. The full variable domain, its missing parts supplied by reference TRBV5-1 and TRBJ2-3, is KAGVTQTPRYLIKTRGQQVTLSCSPISGHRSVSWYQQTPGQGLQFLFEYFSETQRNKGNFPGRFSGRQFSNSRSEMNVSTLELGDSALYLCASSLVVRLSTDTQYFGPGTRLTVL.

This clonotype has more than one count but fewer than ten. V and J are TRBV27 and TRBJ1-1, with 7 bases lining up with TRBD1. Looked up from germline, CDR1 is MNHEY and CDR2 is SMNVEV (reference sequence). After removal of 5 bases from V and 8 bases from J, the junction contained 17 bases not matched to a gene. The CDR3 has 16 amino acids. As DNA, the CDR3 is TGTGCCAGCAGTCTCTGGACAGGAGCTGGTAGGGCGGAAGCTTTCTTT. Protein product: CASSLWTGAGRAEAFF.

This clonotype appeared a few times. The chain carries TRBV28 and TRBJ1-6; D uncertain. Germline lookup yields CDR1 MDHEN and CDR2 SYDVKM. The CDR3 sequence is 13 residues long. V dropped 9 bases and J dropped 7 bases, with 13 bases sitting between them. The CDR3 region has the DNA TGTGCCAGTGATAGATCGCCGAATTCACCCCTCCACTTT. It yields the protein CASDRSPNSPLHF.

This clonotype was seen a few times. The chain links TRBV10-3 to TRBJ2-5; 11 bases agree with TRBD2. Germline V CDR1 and CDR2: ENHRY, SYGVKD. This CDR3 is 18 amino acids long. V was pared by 2 bases and J by 0 bases, with 8 bases of the junction left unmatched. CDR3 in amino acids: CAISEPHRGLADQETQYF. The CDR3 nucleotides read TGTGCCATCAGTGAGCCTCATAGGGGACTAGCGGACCAAGAGACCCAGTACTTC.

The rearrangement uses TRBV12-3 or TRBV12-4 and TRBJ2-7, with D tentatively TRBD2 (6 bases). The V end was cut by 2 bases, the J end by 2 bases, with 10 bases between. The CDR3 consists of 14 residues. The CDR3 reads CASSLSGQAYEQYF. As DNA, the CDR3 is TGTGCCAGCAGTTTAAGCGGGCAGGCCTACGAGCAGTACTTC.

This chain uses TRBV7-2 with TRBJ2-7; 13 positions match TRBD2. V was pared by 5 bases and J by 3 bases, with 1 base of the junction left unmatched. The CDR3 runs to 14 residues. The germline gives CDR1 SGHTA, CDR2 FQGNSA. In DNA, the CDR3 is TGTGCCAGCAGCCGGACTAGCGGGGGCTACGAGCAGTACTTC. It codes for CASSRTSGGYEQYF.

This clonotype was observed a single time. DNA of the CDR3: TGTGCCAGCAGCCGAAACAGGGTAGAGACCCAGTACTTC. Residues: CASSRNRVETQYF. The V gene is TRBV11-2, the J gene TRBJ2-5; D might be TRBD1 (6 bases). The CDR3 is 13 residues long. V shed 5 bases and J shed 4 bases, with 11 bases lying between them. Germline values: CDR1 SGHAT, CDR2 FQNNGV.

This clonotype was observed a handful of times. The chain has TRBV12-3 or TRBV12-4 and TRBJ1-5; D gene unclear. CDR3 length equals 16 residues. Deletions cut 5 bases from V and 0 bases from J, with 14 bases between. The DNA for the CDR3 is TGTGCCAGCAGTGATACCGGGCTCTATAGCAATCAGCCCCAGCATTTT. Protein sequence: CASSDTGLYSNQPQHF.

The chain carries TRBV7-9 and TRBJ2-5, with D tentatively TRBD1 (5 bases). V was shortened by 5 bases and J by 5 bases, with 15 bases between the two germline ends. From germline, CDR1 is SEHNR and CDR2 FQNEAQ (reference sequence). The CDR3 totals 14 residues. The CDR3 region is CASSPRVVFETQYF. The CDR3 DNA is TGTGCCAGCAGCCCCAGGGTTGTCTTTGAGACCCAGTACTTC. Full variable domain (missing parts from reference TRBV7-9 and TRBJ2-5): DTGVSQNPRHKITKRGQNVTFRCDPISEHNRLYWYRQTLGQGPEFLTYFQNEAQLEKSRLLSDRFSAERPKGSFSTLEIQRTEQGDSAMYLCASSPRVVFETQYFGPGTRLLVL.

The rearrangement uses TRBV18 and TRBJ1-5; D might be TRBD1 (5 bases). V lost 1 base to trimming and J lost 5 bases, with 6 bases between them. CDR1 and CDR2 from the germline V gene are KGHSH and LQKENI. The CDR3 covers 13 residues. CDR3 DNA sequence: TGTGCCAGCTCACCACGGGGGGATCAGCCCCAGCATTTT. Its protein is CASSPRGDQPQHF.

This clonotype was recorded at least ten times. V gene TRBV7-3 combines with J gene TRBJ1-1; D gene ambiguous. The CDR3 is 14 amino acids. The V gene's germline CDR1 is SGHTA and CDR2 FQGTGA. V was trimmed by 5 bases and J by 1 base, leaving 11 bases between them. The CDR3 DNA sequence: TGTGCCAGCAGCCCGCATCCAGGGAACACTGAAGCTTTCTTT. It codes for CASSPHPGNTEAFF. The variable domain in full, with the rest retrieved from reference TRBV7-3 and TRBJ1-1, is GAGVSQTPSNKVTEKGKYVELRCDPISGHTALYWYRQSLGQGPEFLIYFQGTGAADDSGLPNDRFFAVRPEGSVSTLKIQRTERGDSAVYLCASSPHPGNTEAFFGQGTRLTVV.

This sequence joins TRBV28 and TRBJ1-3; 9 positions agree with TRBD1. Trimming took 1 base from V and 0 from J; bases not matched to a gene: 4. The CDR3 is made up of 17 amino acids. The V gene's germline CDR1 is MDHEN and CDR2 SYDVKM. The DNA of the CDR3 is TGTGCCAGCAGTTTATATGGGACAGGGAGCTCTGGAAACACCATATATTTT. It codes for CASSLYGTGSSGNTIYF.

This clonotype was seen ten or more times. The V gene is TRBV5-1, the J gene TRBJ1-3; no clear D. The V gene lost 0 bases and the J gene lost 5 bases, with 6 bases spanning the gap. CDR1 is SGHRS, CDR2 YFSETQ, per germline. CDR3 length: 13 residues. DNA for the CDR3: TGCGCCAGCAGCTTGGATTGGAGAAACACCATATATTTT. Translated, it gives CASSLDWRNTIYF.

The CDR3: CASSKGGQGNEKLFF. In DNA, the CDR3 is TGTGCCAGCAGCAAAGGGGGGCAGGGAAACGAAAAACTGTTTTTT. The chain is built from TRBV9 and TRBJ1-4; a weak D match, TRBD1 (6 bases). The V end lost 4 bases, the J end lost 8 bases, and 18 bases lay between the germline ends. From germline, CDR1 is SGDLS and CDR2 YYNGEE. The CDR3 is 15 amino acids.

This clonotype showed up just a few times. J is TRBJ2-5 and V is TRBV5-1; a possible D gene is TRBD2 (6 bases). The CDR3 spans 16 residues. V was cut by 0 bases and J by 5 bases, with 17 bases left in between. CDR1 is SGHRS and CDR2 is YFSETQ in the germline V gene. The CDR3 nucleotides are TGCGCCAGCAGCTTGGCCAACCAGGGAGGTCGGGAGACCCAGTACTTC. This gives the protein CASSLANQGGRETQYF.

This clonotype was seen more than once but under ten times. The chain combines TRBV9 with TRBJ1-2; D gene ambiguous. Germline CDR1 and CDR2: SGDLS and YYNGEE. The CDR3 totals 13 residues. Trimming cost V 2 bases and J 1 base, with 6 bases left between them. The DNA of the CDR3 is TGTGCCAGCAGCGTCGGATATAACTATGGCTACACCTTC. As protein: CASSVGYNYGYTF.

The chain couples TRBV30 to TRBJ2-7; D uncertain. The length of the CDR3 is 12 residues. Germline V gene lookup returns CDR1 GTSNPN and CDR2 SVGIG (reference sequence). The V end was cut by 0 bases, the J end by 2 bases, with 5 bases between. This CDR3 is CAWSVRAYEQYF. CDR3 nucleotide sequence: TGTGCCTGGAGTGTACGGGCCTACGAGCAGTACTTC.

This clonotype was seen a handful of times. An end of the junction does not agree with germline; a read error may underlie this. The chain is built from TRBV20-1 and TRBJ1-6; D unresolved. The CDR3 sequence is 14 residues long. Germline V CDR1 and CDR2: DFQATT, SNEGSKA (reference sequence). The CDR3 here is CSARDRTTNSPPHF. DNA of the CDR3: TGCAGTGCTAGAGATAGGACTACAAATTCACCCCCCCACTTT.

This sequence joins TRBV4-3 and TRBJ2-7; D is unresolved. Germline assignment: CDR1 LGHNA and CDR2 YSLEER. There are 14 residues in the CDR3. V was clipped by 1 base and J by 4 bases, with 11 bases between them. CDR3 bases: TGCGCCAGCAGCCAAGTGGGCCTGAGTTACGAGCAGTACTTC. Residues: CASSQVGLSYEQYF.

This clonotype has just a few counts. V usage is TRBV20-1 and J usage is TRBJ2-5, with D possibly TRBD2 on 6 matching bases. Between the trimmed V and J ends, which lost 3 bases and 1 base, there was a span of 9 bases. The length of the CDR3 is 13 residues. Germline V gene lookup returns CDR1 DFQATT and CDR2 SNEGSKA (reference sequence). DNA of the CDR3: TGCAGTGCTAGTGGGGGACTCCAAGAGACCCAGTACTTC. Amino acids: CSASGGLQETQYF.

A few counts support this clonotype. This sequence joins TRBV12-3 or TRBV12-4 and TRBJ1-1; no clear D gene. V shed 6 bases and J shed 2 bases, with 7 bases lying between them. The CDR3 totals 12 residues. CDR3 DNA sequence: TGTGCCAGCAGACTGGGAAACACTGAAGCTTTCTTT. Its translation is CASRLGNTEAFF.

The chain links TRBV5-1 to TRBJ1-2; TRBD1 is a possible D gene (5 bases). Germline CDR1 reads SGHRS; CDR2 reads YFSETQ. Trimming shortened V by 4 bases and J by 3 bases, and 16 bases separated the two germline ends. This CDR3 spans 15 amino acids. CDR3 residues: CASSRSDTTHYGYTF. The CDR3 nucleotides read TGCGCCAGCAGCCGTTCGGACACGACCCACTATGGCTACACCTTC.

Points on this clonotype: This may stem from a read error, because a much larger clone lies one nucleotide away. This chain links TRBV28 with TRBJ1-1; D gene unclear. CDR1 and CDR2 from the germline V gene are MDHEN and SYDVKM. V dropped 2 bases and J dropped 10 bases, with 20 bases sitting between them. The CDR3 extends over 15 amino acids. The DNA for the CDR3 is TGTGCCAGCAGTTTAAACGACGGCTGGGTAGGACGAGCTTTCTTT. This gives the protein CASSLNDGWVGRAFF.

V and J are TRBV29-1 and TRBJ2-5; 8 nucleotides agree with TRBD1. This CDR3 is 13 amino acids long. V shed 7 bases, J shed 5 bases, and the junction held 9 bases outside the gene matches. Germline assignment: CDR1 SQVTM and CDR2 ANQGSEA. CDR3 coding DNA: TGCAGCGCGCGGACAGGGTCGCGGGAGACCCAGTACTTC. The encoded protein is CSARTGSRETQYF.

This clonotype showed up many times. The chain links TRBV9 to TRBJ1-2, with a possible D match to TRBD1 (5 bases). Between the trimmed V and J ends, which lost 0 bases and 4 bases, there was a span of 10 bases. Germline V gene lookup returns CDR1 SGDLS and CDR2 YYNGEE. This CDR3 is built from 14 residues. In DNA form, the CDR3 reads TGTGCCAGCAGCGTAGAGGCAGGGACCTATGGCTACACCTTC. The encoded protein is CASSVEAGTYGYTF.

The CDR3 DNA sequence: TGTGCCAGTGACCGGGACAGGGTTAGCAATCAGCCCCAGCATTTT. It encodes CASDRDRVSNQPQHF. The chain carries TRBV19 and TRBJ1-5; 9 bases are shared with TRBD1. Looked up from germline, CDR1 is LNHDA and CDR2 is SQIVND (reference sequence). V was clipped by 8 bases and J by 0 bases; unmatched bases: 5. The length of the CDR3 is 15 residues. Supplemented by reference TRBV19 and TRBJ1-5, the full variable domain reads DGGITQSPKYLFRKEGQNVTLSCEQNLNHDAMYWYRQDPGQGLRLIYYSQIVNDFQKGDIAEGYSVSREKKESFPLTVTSAQKNPTAFYLCASDRDRVSNQPQHFGDGTRLSIL.

As concerns this clonotype: Compared with germline, one end of the junction differs, possibly owing to a read error. The gene calls are TRBV7-9 and TRBJ1-1, with TRBD1 matching over 9 bases. The germline gives CDR1 SEHNR, CDR2 FQNEAQ (reference sequence). The CDR3 contains 14 residues. CDR3 residues: CTSSPTGGHTEAFF. CDR3 nucleotides: TGTACCAGCAGCCCGACAGGGGGGCACACTGAAGCTTTCTTT. Filled out from reference TRBV7-9 and TRBJ1-1, the complete variable domain reads DTGVSQNPRHKITKRGQNVTFRCDPISEHNRLYWYRQTLGQGPEFLTYFQNEAQLEKSRLLSDRFSAERPKGSFSTLEIQRTEQGDSAMYLCTSSPTGGHTEAFFGQGTRLTVV.

CDR3 DNA: TGTGCCAGCAGGGGACAGGGCGGGGGCACTGAAGCTTTCTTT. This sequence encodes CASRGQGGGTEAFF. The chain joins TRBV6-1 to TRBJ1-1; 9 positions match TRBD1. This CDR3 comprises 14 residues. With V trimmed by 6 bases and J by 4 bases, 6 bases remained unmatched. CDR1 is MNHNS, CDR2 SASEGT, per germline.